This T cell receptor beta chain was observed in a study of spatial heterogeneity in lung cancer. Study-wide context: Compared with alpha-chain sequences, beta-chain sequences were consistently detected in greater numbers. More than eight raw reads, on average, carried each unique TCR and UMI combination.

Every TCR cDNA molecule bore its own unique molecular identifier. TCRdb fed the 5' RACE reads into MiXCR, producing one record per CDR3 protein. The sample has 40,000 or so distinct CDR3 sequences, 10% seen once. This clonotype was picked up a small number of times. Germline-derived CDR1 and CDR2 are LGHDT and YNNKEL (reference sequence). This CDR3 region has 13 residues. V gave up 4 bases and J gave up 6 bases, with 12 bases separating them. Time point defined: blood at routine non-recurrence follow-up after resection. The sequenced material consisted of unsorted whole RNA from tumor, nontumor lung or frozen PBMC.

The TCR comes from a female donor with early-stage non-small cell lung cancer. The J gene is TRBJ1-1, the V gene TRBV3-1; D is ambiguous. The material was PBMCs, obtained at follow-up. In nucleotides, the CDR3 is TGTGCCAGCAGCCCCGTTCCATGGGCTGAAGCTTTCTTT. Translating it yields CASSPVPWAEAFF.